The source of this T cell receptor beta chain is a study of blood T cell repertoires in COVID-19. Study-wide context: T cells, B-cell-depleted T cells, or PBMCs supplied cDNA or gDNA.

Sequencing used immunoSEQ multiplex PCR; TCRdb keeps in-frame clones, though not all of them. The sample consists of about 180,000 clones, 75% to 90% of them appearing once. The ends were cut back, 1 base at V and 1 base at J, with 11 bases in the middle. Germline lookup yields CDR1 SGHRS and CDR2 YFSETQ. The CDR3 length is 15 residues. Clinical history reported by participants formed the basis on which cohorts were assigned. Two negative PCRs, clearance, or symptom resolution had been documented for recovered Cohort 3 donors. This receptor was identified in a man in his forties who had recovered from COVID-19. The sequenced sample was PBMCs or T cells enriched from blood (not recorded which). V and J are TRBV5-1 and TRBJ1-1; D not resolved. The CDR3 nucleotides read TGCGCCAGCAGCTTGTTAGCCGGAGGGAACACTGAAGCTTTCTTT. Protein: CASSLLAGGNTEAFF.